This TCR beta chain was profiled in a study of control samples from healthy donors and cancer patients. This clone was observed once. Assay used: immunoSEQ multiplex PCR; TCRdb lists only in-frame clones, some missing. Of under 150,000 clones in the sample, 70% to 90% were seen once. Trimming removed 11 bases at V and 6 bases at J, with 20 bases between. CDR3 size: 13 residues. The germline V gene encodes CDR1 PRHDT and CDR2 FYEKMQ (reference sequence). The source of this sequence is a man aged 55 to 70 in good health. Sequenced material: blood. V gene TRBV13 combines with J gene TRBJ2-7; D is perhaps TRBD1 or TRBD2 (6 bases each). DNA for the CDR3: TGTGCCCTGGAGGGGGTTTCTTCGTTCGAGCAGTACTTC. Encoded protein: CALEGVSSFEQYF.